This TCR beta chain was captured in a study of blood T cell repertoires in COVID-19. Study as a whole: Spain, Italy and the United States supplied samples that represented acute and convalescent COVID-19. Sample material is recorded as cDNA or gDNA derived from T cells, B-cell-depleted T cells, or PBMCs.

Trimming took off 2 bases at V and 5 bases at J, with 12 bases between the two ends. CDR1 and CDR2 (germline): MGHRA, YSYEKL. This CDR3 contains 14 residues. Under the authors' procedure: Nucleated cell counts were estimated from reference gene primer amplification. The method was immunoSEQ multiplex PCR; TCRdb's version includes in-frame clones alone and lacks a portion of them. That table gives V, J and clone size, and the DNA gave D and trimming. The sample includes around 65,000 clones, roughly 77% of them seen just once. Sample: peripheral blood. The J gene is TRBJ2-5, the V gene TRBV4-1, with D tentatively TRBD1 (5 bases). The sequence was obtained from a human donor in a cohort sampled during active COVID-19. The CDR3 sequence is CASSQTQGRETQYF. CDR3 sequence (DNA): TGCGCCAGCAGCCAAACGCAGGGCCGGGAGACCCAGTACTTC.